Detailed here is one TCR beta chain. There are 16 residues in the CDR3. In germline, CDR1 is KGHSH, CDR2 LQKENI. Germline trimming cut 3 bases from V and 1 base from J; bases unmatched to any gene: 6. All recovered Cohort 3 donors got two negative PCRs, got clearance, or saw symptom resolution. The data belong to a study of blood T cell repertoires in COVID-19. As for the study in general: Samples came from the United States, Italy and Spain, spanning acute and convalescent COVID-19. T cells, B-cell-depleted T cells, or PBMCs provided the cDNA or gDNA that served as material.

Sequenced by immunoSEQ multiplex PCR; TCRdb stores in-frame clones only, minus some. The repertoire holds approximately 300,000 clones, about nine tenths seen once, with roughly 2.6% in the top ten. The origin of this receptor is a man between 60 and 75 years old who had recovered from COVID-19. This sequence joins TRBV18 and TRBJ2-1; TRBD2 agrees at 7 bases. The sequenced sample consisted of PBMCs or T cells enriched from blood (not recorded which). CDR3 loop: CASSPEAGISYNEQFF. The CDR3 DNA sequence: TGTGCCAGCTCACCCGAAGCGGGAATTTCCTACAATGAGCAGTTCTTC.